This T cell receptor beta chain was sequenced in a study of blood T cell repertoires in COVID-19. V was shortened by 0 bases and J by 4 bases, with 13 bases between the two germline ends. Germline V gene sequence: CDR1 SGHRS, CDR2 YFSETQ. The CDR3 has 15 residues. Only in-frame clones appear in the TCRdb table, and some are missing; sequencing was by immunoSEQ multiplex PCR. This table holds around 260,000 clones, approximately 86% found once. This TCR was sampled from a human donor with COVID-19, enrolled during active disease. The donor label of this sample is uncertain. Sequencing was carried out using peripheral blood. The genes are TRBV5-1 and TRBJ1-1; a weak D match, TRBD1 (5 bases). In DNA, the CDR3 is TGCGCCAGCAGCTTGGATGGGGCCATGGGCACTGAAGCTTTCTTT. Translated, it gives CASSLDGAMGTEAFF.